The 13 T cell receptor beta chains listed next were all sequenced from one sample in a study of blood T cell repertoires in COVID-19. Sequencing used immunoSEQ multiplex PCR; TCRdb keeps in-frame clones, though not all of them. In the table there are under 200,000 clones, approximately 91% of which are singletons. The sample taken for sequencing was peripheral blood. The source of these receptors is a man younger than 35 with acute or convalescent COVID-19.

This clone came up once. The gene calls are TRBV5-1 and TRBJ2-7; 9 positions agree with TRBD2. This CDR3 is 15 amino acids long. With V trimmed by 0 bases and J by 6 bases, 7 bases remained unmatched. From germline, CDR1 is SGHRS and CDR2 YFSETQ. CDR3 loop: CASSLVVAGESEQYF. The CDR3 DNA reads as TGCGCCAGCAGCTTGGTGGTAGCGGGAGAATCCGAGCAGTACTTC.

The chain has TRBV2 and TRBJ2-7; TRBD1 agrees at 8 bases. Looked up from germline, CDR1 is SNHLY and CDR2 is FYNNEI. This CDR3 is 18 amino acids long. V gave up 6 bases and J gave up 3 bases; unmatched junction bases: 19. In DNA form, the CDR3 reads TGTGCCAGCAGCCTGGCCCGAGGGACAGGTCGGGTGCACTACGAGCAGTACTTC. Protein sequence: CASSLARGTGRVHYEQYF.

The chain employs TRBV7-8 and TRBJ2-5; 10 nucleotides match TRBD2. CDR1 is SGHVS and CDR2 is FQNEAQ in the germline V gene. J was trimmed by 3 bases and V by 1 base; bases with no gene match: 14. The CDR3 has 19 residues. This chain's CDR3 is CASSLDRVVGLAAKETQYF. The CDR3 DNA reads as TGTGCCAGCAGCTTAGATAGGGTTGTAGGACTAGCGGCCAAAGAGACCCAGTACTTC.

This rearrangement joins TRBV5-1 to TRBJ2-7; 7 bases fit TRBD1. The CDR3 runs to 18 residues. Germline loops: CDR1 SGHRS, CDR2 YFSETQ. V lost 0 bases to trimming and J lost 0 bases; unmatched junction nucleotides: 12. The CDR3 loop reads CASSLVPTGTDSSYEQYF. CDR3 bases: TGCGCCAGCAGCTTGGTGCCCACCGGGACAGACAGCTCCTACGAGCAGTACTTC.

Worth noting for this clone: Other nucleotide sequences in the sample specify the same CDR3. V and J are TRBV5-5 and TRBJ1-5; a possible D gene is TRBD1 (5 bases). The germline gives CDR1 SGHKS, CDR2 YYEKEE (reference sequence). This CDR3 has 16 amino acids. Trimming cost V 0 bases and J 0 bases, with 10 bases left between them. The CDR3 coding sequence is TGTGCCAGCAGCTTGGTTGGGGGGGATAGCAATCAGCCCCAGCATTTT. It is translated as CASSLVGGDSNQPQHF.

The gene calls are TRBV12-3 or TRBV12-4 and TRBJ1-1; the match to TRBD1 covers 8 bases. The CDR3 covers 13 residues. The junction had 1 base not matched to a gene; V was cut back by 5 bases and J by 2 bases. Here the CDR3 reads CASSGQGNTEAFF. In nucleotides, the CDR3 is TGTGCCAGCAGTGGACAGGGTAACACTGAAGCTTTCTTT.

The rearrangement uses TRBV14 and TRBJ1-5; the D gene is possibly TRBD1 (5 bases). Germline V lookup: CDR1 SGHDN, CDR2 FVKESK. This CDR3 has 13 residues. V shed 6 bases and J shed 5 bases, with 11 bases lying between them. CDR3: CASRGRADQPQHF. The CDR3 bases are TGTGCCAGCAGGGGCAGGGCGGATCAGCCCCAGCATTTT. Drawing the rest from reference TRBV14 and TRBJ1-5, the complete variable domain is EAGVTQFPSHSVIEKGQTVTLRCDPISGHDNLYWYRRVMGKEIKFLLHFVKESKQDESGMPNNRFLAERTGGTYSTLKVQPAELEDSGVYFCASRGRADQPQHFGDGTRLSIL.

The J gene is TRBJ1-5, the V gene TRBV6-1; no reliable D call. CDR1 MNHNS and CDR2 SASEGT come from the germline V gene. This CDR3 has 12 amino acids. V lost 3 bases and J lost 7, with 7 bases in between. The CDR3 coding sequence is TGTGCCAGCAGTGACGTAAGCCAGCCCCAGCATTTT. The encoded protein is CASSDVSQPQHF.

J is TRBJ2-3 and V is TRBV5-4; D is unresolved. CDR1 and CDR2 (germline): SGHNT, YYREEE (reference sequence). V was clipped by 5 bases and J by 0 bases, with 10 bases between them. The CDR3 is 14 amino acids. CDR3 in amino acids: CASSRDGSTDTQYF. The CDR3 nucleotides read TGTGCCAGCAGTCGAGACGGGAGCACAGATACGCAGTATTTT.

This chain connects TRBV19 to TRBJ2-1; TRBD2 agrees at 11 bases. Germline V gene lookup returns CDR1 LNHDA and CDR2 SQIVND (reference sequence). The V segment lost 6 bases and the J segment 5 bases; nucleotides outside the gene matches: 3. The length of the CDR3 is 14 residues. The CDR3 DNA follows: TGTGCCAGTAGACTAGCGGGGGTCCACAATGAGCAGTTCTTC. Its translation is CASRLAGVHNEQFF.

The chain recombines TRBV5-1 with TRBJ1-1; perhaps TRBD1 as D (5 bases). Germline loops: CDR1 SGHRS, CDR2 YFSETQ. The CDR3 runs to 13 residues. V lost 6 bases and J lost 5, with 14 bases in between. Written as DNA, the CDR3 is TGCGCCAGCAAGAGGGGAGGGGATACTGAAGCTTTCTTT. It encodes CASKRGGDTEAFF.

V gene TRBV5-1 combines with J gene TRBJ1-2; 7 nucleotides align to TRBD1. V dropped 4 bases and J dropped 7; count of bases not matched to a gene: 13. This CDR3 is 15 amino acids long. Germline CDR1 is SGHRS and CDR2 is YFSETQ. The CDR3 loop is CASSLFDRVSSGYTF. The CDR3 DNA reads TGCGCCAGCAGCCTTTTCGACAGGGTCTCGAGTGGCTACACCTTC.

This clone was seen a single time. The CDR3 bases are TGTGCCAGCAGTTTAGGCAGGGGAAATAATCAGCCCCAGCATTTT. Its protein product is CASSLGRGNNQPQHF. The chain uses TRBV27 and TRBJ1-5; tentatively, D is TRBD1 (6 bases). This CDR3 contains 15 residues. Looked up from germline, CDR1 is MNHEY and CDR2 is SMNVEV (reference sequence). V was trimmed by 2 bases and J by 4 bases, leaving 12 bases between them.